The clone carrying this T cell receptor beta chain was detected only once. A read error may produce the germline difference seen at one junction end. This specimen belongs to a study of early T cells in non-severe SARS-CoV-2 infection. Study as a whole: Unsorted whole-blood RNA was sequenced in bulk, leaving chains unpaired.

Individual cDNA molecules received unique molecular identifiers during library preparation. MiXCR, applied by TCRdb to the 5' RACE reads, yields one record per CDR3 protein. The sample yields more than 90,000 distinct CDR3 sequences, less than 15% seen once. Germline V gene data show CDR1 as SGDLS and CDR2 as YYNGEE. The CDR3 totals 17 residues. J is TRBJ2-2 and V is TRBV9; the match to TRBD2 covers 13 bases. Sequencing was carried out using whole blood. The source of this sequence is an adult who was a healthcare worker with PCR-confirmed SARS-CoV-2 infection or an uninfected control (not recorded which). CDR3 loop: CASSYTSGGANAGELFF. The CDR3 region has the DNA TGTGCCAGCAGCTATACTAGCGGGGGGGCGAACGCCGGGGAGCTGTTTTTT.